The table lists the clone carrying this T cell receptor beta chain with a count of one. Antigen: not known. This sample is drawn from a study of shared clonotypes between healthy human individuals. On the study more broadly: CD4 naive and CD4 memory each took three plates per donor, while CD8 naive took two and CD8 memory one. Study results and limitations: Non-shared clonotypes showed lower generation probabilities than clonotypes common to all four donors.

Trimming took 6 bases from V and 0 from J, leaving 15 bases between them. This CDR3 contains 16 residues. Germline V CDR1 and CDR2: MGHDK, SYGVNS. Sequenced by immunoSEQ multiplex PCR; TCRdb stores in-frame clones only, minus some. This sample has 2 million to 3 million clones, with 80% to 95% found just once. The rearrangement uses TRBV25-1 and TRBJ1-5; D gene unclear. The specimen was naive CD4+ T cells from PBMCs. Subset of the sample: CD45RA+ positively selected. This TCR came from a man younger than 35 in good health. Some clones in this sample may be carry-over from other donors' samples. CDR3 DNA: TGTGCCAGCAGCCCACCTTCCGACTATAGCAATCAGCCCCAGCATTTT. Translation gives CASSPPSDYSNQPQHF.